The 17 T cell receptor beta chains below all came from one sample that was sequenced in a study of cytotoxic CD8 clonotypes in ibrutinib-treated CLL. Assay used: immunoSEQ multiplex PCR; TCRdb lists only in-frame clones, some missing. Seen here are over 110,000 clones, around 93% observed once, and the top ten hold 10% to 13%. The sample consisted of PBMCs, taken after 12 months of ibrutinib treatment. These receptors were obtained from a human donor with chronic lymphocytic leukemia.

This sequence joins TRBV28 and TRBJ2-2; D possibly uses TRBD1 or TRBD2 (5 bases each). CDR1 is MDHEN, CDR2 SYDVKM, per germline. V lost 6 bases, J lost 4 bases, and 9 bases lay in between. The CDR3 extends over 13 amino acids. This chain's CDR3 is CASRGDVTGELFF. CDR3 nucleotides: TGTGCCAGCAGAGGGGACGTCACCGGGGAGCTGTTTTTT. Using reference TRBV28 and TRBJ2-2 for the parts outside the CDR3, the full variable domain is DVKVTQSSRYLVKRTGEKVFLECVQDMDHENMFWYRQDPGLGLRLIYFSYDVKMKEKGDIPEGYSVSREKKERFSLILESASTNQTSMYLCASRGDVTGELFFGEGSRLTVL.

This clone has more than one count but fewer than ten. This CDR3 is also generated by other DNA sequences in the sample. The V and J genes are TRBV6-5 and TRBJ1-5; D is unresolved. With 2 bases removed from V and 4 bases from J, the gap between germline ends came to 6 bases. This CDR3 is 13 amino acids long. CDR1 MNHEY and CDR2 SVGAGI come from the germline V gene. As DNA, the CDR3 is TGTGCCAGCAGTTACGGTGTGAATCAGCCCCAGCATTTT. Its translation is CASSYGVNQPQHF.

Of note for this clone: At the DNA level, this CDR3 is encoded by other sequences in the same sample as well. J is TRBJ2-7 and V is TRBV7-9; D not certain. CDR1 and CDR2 from the germline V gene are SEHNR and FQNEAQ (reference sequence). The CDR3 contains 12 residues. V was shortened by 1 base and J by 4 bases, with 5 bases between the two germline ends. As DNA, the CDR3 is TGTGCCAGCAGCTTAGTAGGTTACGAGCAGTACTTC. Amino acids: CASSLVGYEQYF.

The J gene is TRBJ2-2, the V gene TRBV21-1; TRBD2 is taken as the D call from the table, unchecked against the DNA. TRBV21-1 represents a pseudogene. The CDR3 totals 19 residues. CDR3 loop: CASSKASGLAGVCTGELFF. In DNA, the CDR3 is TGTGCCAGCAGCAAAGCCTCCGGACTAGCGGGAGTTTGCACCGGGGAGCTGTTTTTT.

V gene TRBV7-2 combines with J gene TRBJ2-2, with 9 bases identical to TRBD1. There are 15 residues in the CDR3. CDR1 SGHTA and CDR2 FQGNSA come from the germline V gene. V was pared by 4 bases and J by 4 bases, with 4 bases of the junction left unmatched. CDR3 residues: CASSWGTGSTGELFF. The DNA of the CDR3 is TGTGCCAGCAGCTGGGGGACAGGGAGCACCGGGGAGCTGTTTTTT.

The rearrangement uses TRBV19 and TRBJ2-3, with D perhaps being TRBD1 or TRBD2 (5 bases each). Germline V gives CDR1 LNHDA, CDR2 SQIVND (reference sequence). V was trimmed by 3 bases and J by 2 bases, leaving 12 bases between them. The CDR3 length is 15 residues. The CDR3 spells CASSMGTKNTDTQYF. The CDR3 DNA reads as TGTGCCAGTAGTATGGGGACGAAGAACACAGATACGCAGTATTTT. The entire variable domain, with the rest obtained from reference TRBV19 and TRBJ2-3, is as follows: DGGITQSPKYLFRKEGQNVTLSCEQNLNHDAMYWYRQDPGQGLRLIYYSQIVNDFQKGDIAEGYSVSREKKESFPLTVTSAQKNPTAFYLCASSMGTKNTDTQYFGPGTRLTVL.

This clone was observed a handful of times. This same CDR3 is encoded by further DNA sequences in the sample. The gene calls are TRBV4-2 and TRBJ2-1; D remains ambiguous. V was cut by 1 base and J by 0 bases, with 7 bases left in between. CDR1 and CDR2 (germline): LGHNA, YNFKEQ. The CDR3 has 15 residues. Here the CDR3 reads CASSQGGSSYNEQFF. In DNA, the CDR3 is TGTGCCAGCAGCCAAGGCGGAAGCTCCTACAATGAGCAGTTCTTC.

V gene TRBV1 combines with J gene TRBJ2-1; whether TRBD2, the table's D call, matches the DNA was not checked. TRBV1 is a pseudogene locus. This CDR3 is built from 18 residues. CDR3: CTSSQDLLAGGPYNEQFF. CDR3 DNA: TGCACCAGCAGCCAAGATCTTCTAGCGGGAGGGCCCTACAATGAGCAGTTCTTC.

The chain couples TRBV5-4 to TRBJ2-3, with 7 bases lining up with TRBD2. V shed 0 bases, J shed 2 bases, and the junction held 6 bases outside the gene matches. The CDR3 covers 16 residues. CDR1 and CDR2 (germline): SGHNT, YYREEE (reference sequence). CDR3 in amino acids: CASSLVGGGDTDTQYF. The CDR3, as DNA: TGTGCCAGCAGCTTGGTTGGGGGGGGAGACACAGATACGCAGTATTTT.

The chain uses TRBV28 and TRBJ2-7; a possible D gene is TRBD2 (5 bases). Germline V gene data show CDR1 as MDHEN and CDR2 as SYDVKM. V lost 2 bases and J lost 0, with 11 bases in between. There are 15 residues in the CDR3. CDR3 nucleotides: TGTGCCAGCAGTTTACTTGCGGGCGCCTCCTACGAGCAGTACTTC. Protein sequence: CASSLLAGASYEQYF.

J is TRBJ2-7 and V is TRBV5-1, with 11 bases lining up with TRBD1. CDR1 is SGHRS and CDR2 is YFSETQ in the germline V gene. J lost 7 bases, V lost 4 bases, and 7 bases had no gene match. The CDR3 consists of 14 residues. The CDR3 region is CASSAGTGGWEQYF. CDR3 sequence (DNA): TGCGCCAGCAGCGCCGGGACAGGGGGTTGGGAGCAGTACTTC. The full variable domain, with the rest looked up from reference TRBV5-1 and TRBJ2-7, is KAGVTQTPRYLIKTRGQQVTLSCSPISGHRSVSWYQQTPGQGLQFLFEYFSETQRNKGNFPGRFSGRQFSNSRSEMNVSTLELGDSALYLCASSAGTGGWEQYFGPGTRLTVT.

Of note for this clone: The germline gene is not matched at one end of the junction; a read error may be the cause. The chain is built from TRBV14 and TRBJ2-7, with TRBD1 identical over 8 bases. This CDR3 has 14 residues. Germline V lookup: CDR1 SGHDN, CDR2 FVKESK. The CDR3 is CASSHSGQVGTVSF. The CDR3 coding sequence is TGTGCCAGCAGCCATTCGGGACAGGTCGGCACTGTATCCTTC. Full variable domain (rest looked up from reference TRBV14 and TRBJ2-7): EAGVTQFPSHSVIEKGQTVTLRCDPISGHDNLYWYRRVMGKEIKFLLHFVKESKQDESGMPNNRFLAERTGGTYSTLKVQPAELEDSGVYFCASSHSGQVGTVSFGPGTRLTVT.

The chain employs TRBV7-9 and TRBJ2-6; D is undetermined. The CDR3 totals 15 residues. Trimming took 5 bases from V and 0 from J, leaving 8 bases between them. Germline CDR1 SEHNR, CDR2 FQNEAQ (reference sequence). The CDR3 DNA reads as TGTGCCAGCAGCCGATGGACCTCTGGGGCCAACGTCCTGACTTTC. It translates to CASSRWTSGANVLTF. Full variable domain (missing parts from reference TRBV7-9 and TRBJ2-6): DTGVSQNPRHKITKRGQNVTFRCDPISEHNRLYWYRQTLGQGPEFLTYFQNEAQLEKSRLLSDRFSAERPKGSFSTLEIQRTEQGDSAMYLCASSRWTSGANVLTFGAGSRLTVL.

The rearrangement uses TRBV2 and TRBJ2-3; 14 positions agree with TRBD2. Germline V lookup: CDR1 SNHLY, CDR2 FYNNEI. The CDR3 spans 19 residues. V gave up 8 bases and J gave up 4 bases; unmatched junction bases: 17. This chain's CDR3 is CASYQPLGTSGSSPDTQYF. The DNA for the CDR3 is TGTGCCAGCTACCAGCCACTAGGGACTAGCGGGAGTTCCCCAGATACGCAGTATTTT.

The chain couples TRBV5-1 to TRBJ2-7; 7 bases fit TRBD2. The trim removed 2 bases at V and 2 bases at J, leaving 4 bases unmatched. Germline CDR1 reads SGHRS; CDR2 reads YFSETQ. The CDR3 totals 14 residues. CDR3 amino acids: CASSFNLAAYEQYF. Here the CDR3 DNA reads TGCGCCAGCAGCTTTAACCTAGCGGCCTACGAGCAGTACTTC.

The rearrangement joins TRBV18 to TRBJ1-1; D gene uncertain. From germline, CDR1 is KGHSH and CDR2 LQKENI. The V and J ends lost 1 base and 1 base respectively, with 7 bases between them. The CDR3 runs 14 residues. In nucleotides, the CDR3 is TGTGCCAGCTCACCACTTAGCGGGAACACTGAAGCTTTCTTT. This codes for CASSPLSGNTEAFF.

The rearrangement links TRBV19 to TRBJ2-2, with D uncertain. Trimming shortened V by 6 bases and J by 3 bases, and 17 bases separated the two germline ends. CDR3 length: 16 residues. CDR1 LNHDA and CDR2 SQIVND come from the germline V gene (reference sequence). The CDR3 sequence: CASSARTEVYTGELFF. The CDR3 bases are TGTGCCAGTAGCGCCCGGACGGAAGTTTACACCGGGGAGCTGTTTTTT.